This TCR beta chain came from a study of T cell repertoires in cytomegalovirus infection. As concerns this clonotype: Its target is not known.

TCRdb itself ran the reads through MiXCR, one entry per CDR3 protein. The table has fewer than 950,000 distinct CDR3 sequences, about 30% seen once. The germline CDR1 and CDR2 sequences are ENHRY and SYGVKD. The V end was cut by 6 bases, the J end by 1 base, with 13 bases between. The CDR3 has 15 amino acids. The TCR originated in a human donor in good health (CMV status not recorded). Some clones in this sample may be carry-over from other donors' samples. The input for sequencing was cultured CD8+ T cells from PBMCs, taken from culture after CMV antigen stimulation. V gene TRBV10-3 combines with J gene TRBJ1-3, with a possible D match to TRBD1 (5 bases). The CDR3 bases are TGTGCCATCAGGGACCGGGACTCATCTGGAAACACCATATATTTT. Translation gives CAIRDRDSSGNTIYF.